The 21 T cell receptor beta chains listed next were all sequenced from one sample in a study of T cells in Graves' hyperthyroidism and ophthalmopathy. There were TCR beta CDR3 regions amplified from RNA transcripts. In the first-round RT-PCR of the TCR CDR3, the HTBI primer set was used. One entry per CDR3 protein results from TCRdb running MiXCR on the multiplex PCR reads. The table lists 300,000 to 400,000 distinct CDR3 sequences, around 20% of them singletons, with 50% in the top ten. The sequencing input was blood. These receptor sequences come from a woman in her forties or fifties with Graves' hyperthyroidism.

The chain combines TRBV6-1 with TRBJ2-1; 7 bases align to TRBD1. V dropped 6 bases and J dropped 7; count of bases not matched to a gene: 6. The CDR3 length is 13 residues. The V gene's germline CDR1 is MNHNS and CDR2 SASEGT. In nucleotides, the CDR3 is TGTGCCAGCAGACGGTCAGGGGGAAATGAGCAGTTCTTC. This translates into CASRRSGGNEQFF.

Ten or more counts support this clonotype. The CDR3 loop reads CSAAGHHNQPQHF. The DNA for the CDR3 is TGCAGTGCTGCGGGACACCACAATCAGCCCCAGCATTTT. The chain carries TRBV20-1 and TRBJ1-5; TRBD1 is a possible D gene (6 bases). CDR1 DFQATT and CDR2 SNEGSKA come from the germline V gene (reference sequence). The CDR3 runs to 13 residues. Trimming removed 5 bases at V and 3 bases at J, with 11 bases between.

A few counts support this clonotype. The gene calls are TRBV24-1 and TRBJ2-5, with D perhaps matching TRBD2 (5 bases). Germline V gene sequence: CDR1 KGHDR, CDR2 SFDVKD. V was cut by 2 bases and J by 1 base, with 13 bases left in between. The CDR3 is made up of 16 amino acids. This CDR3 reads CATSDSRGRRQETQYF. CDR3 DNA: TGTGCCACCAGTGATTCTCGCGGGCGACGCCAAGAGACCCAGTACTTC.

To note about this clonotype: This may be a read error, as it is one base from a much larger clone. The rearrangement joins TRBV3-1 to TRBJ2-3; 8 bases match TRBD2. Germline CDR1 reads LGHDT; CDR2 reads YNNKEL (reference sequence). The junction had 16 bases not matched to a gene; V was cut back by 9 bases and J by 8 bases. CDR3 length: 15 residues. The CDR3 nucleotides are TGTGCCAGTAATCGTGCGGGAGGATCCTCAGGTACGCAGTATTTT. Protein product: CASNRAGGSSGTQYF.

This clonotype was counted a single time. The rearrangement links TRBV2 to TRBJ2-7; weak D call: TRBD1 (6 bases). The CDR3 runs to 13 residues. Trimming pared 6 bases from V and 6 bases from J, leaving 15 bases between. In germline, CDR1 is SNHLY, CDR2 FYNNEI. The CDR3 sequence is CASSTSQGSEQYF. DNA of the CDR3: TGTGCCAGCAGCACCTCGCAGGGGTCCGAGCAGTACTTC.

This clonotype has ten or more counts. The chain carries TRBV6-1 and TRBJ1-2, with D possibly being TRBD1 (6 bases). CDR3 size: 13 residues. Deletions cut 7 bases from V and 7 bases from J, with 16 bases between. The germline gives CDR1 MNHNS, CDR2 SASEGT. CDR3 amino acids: CASTQGGLGGYTF. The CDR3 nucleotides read TGTGCCAGCACCCAAGGGGGGCTGGGTGGCTACACCTTC.

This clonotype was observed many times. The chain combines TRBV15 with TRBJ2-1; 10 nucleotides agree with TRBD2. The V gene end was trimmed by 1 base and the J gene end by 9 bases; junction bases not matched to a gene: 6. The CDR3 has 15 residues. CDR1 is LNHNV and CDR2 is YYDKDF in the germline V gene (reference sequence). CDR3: CATSRGTSGYGEQFF. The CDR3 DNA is TGTGCCACCAGCAGAGGGACTAGCGGTTACGGTGAGCAGTTCTTC.

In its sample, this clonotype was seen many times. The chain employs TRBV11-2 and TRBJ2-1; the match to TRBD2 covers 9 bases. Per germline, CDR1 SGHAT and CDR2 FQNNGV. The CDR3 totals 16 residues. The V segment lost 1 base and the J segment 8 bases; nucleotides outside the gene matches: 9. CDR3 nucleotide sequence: TGTGCCAGCAGCTTAGGGTCGGCGGGAGGGCAGCATGAGCAGTTCTTC. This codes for CASSLGSAGGQHEQFF.

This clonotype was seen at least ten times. CDR3 DNA sequence: TGTGCCAGCAGTTTGGTCACTGATCAGCCCCAGCATTTT. Protein product: CASSLVTDQPQHF. The chain recombines TRBV27 with TRBJ1-5, with D hard to call. The CDR3 covers 13 residues. The germline V gene encodes CDR1 MNHEY and CDR2 SMNVEV (reference sequence). Trimming took 3 bases from V and 5 from J, leaving 8 bases between them.

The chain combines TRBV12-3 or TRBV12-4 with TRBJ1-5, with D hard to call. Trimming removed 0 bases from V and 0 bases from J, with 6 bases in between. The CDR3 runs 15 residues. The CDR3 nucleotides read TGTGCCAGCAGTTTAGCCGGTTATAGCAATCAGCCCCAGCATTTT. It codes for CASSLAGYSNQPQHF.

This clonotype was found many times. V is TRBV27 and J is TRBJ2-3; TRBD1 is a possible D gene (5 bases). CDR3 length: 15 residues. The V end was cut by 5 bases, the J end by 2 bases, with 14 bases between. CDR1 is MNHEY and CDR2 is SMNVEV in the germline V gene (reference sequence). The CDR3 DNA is TGTGCCAGCAGTCCCGCTAGGGGCAACACAGATACGCAGTATTTT. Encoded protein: CASSPARGNTDTQYF.

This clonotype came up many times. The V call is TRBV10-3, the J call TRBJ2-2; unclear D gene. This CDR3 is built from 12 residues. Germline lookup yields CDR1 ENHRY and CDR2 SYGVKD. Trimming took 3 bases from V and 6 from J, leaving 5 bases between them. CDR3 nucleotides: TGTGCCATCAGTGACGGCCCCGGGGAGCTGTTTTTT. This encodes CAISDGPGELFF.

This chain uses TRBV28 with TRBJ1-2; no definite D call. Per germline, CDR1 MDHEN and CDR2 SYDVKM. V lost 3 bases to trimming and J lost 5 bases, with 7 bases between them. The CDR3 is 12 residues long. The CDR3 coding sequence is TGTGCCAGCAGTTTTGCCGGTTATGGCTACACCTTC. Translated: CASSFAGYGYTF.

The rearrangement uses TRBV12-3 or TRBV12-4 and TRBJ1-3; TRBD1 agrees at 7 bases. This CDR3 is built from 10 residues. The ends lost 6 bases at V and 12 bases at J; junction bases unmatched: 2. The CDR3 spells CASSRTGIYF. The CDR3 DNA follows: TGTGCCAGCAGCCGGACAGGCATATATTTT.

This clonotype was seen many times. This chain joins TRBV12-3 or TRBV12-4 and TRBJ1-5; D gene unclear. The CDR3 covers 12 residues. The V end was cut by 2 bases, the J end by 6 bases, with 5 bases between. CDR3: CASSLFPQPQHF. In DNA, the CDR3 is TGTGCCAGCAGTTTATTCCCTCAGCCCCAGCATTTT.

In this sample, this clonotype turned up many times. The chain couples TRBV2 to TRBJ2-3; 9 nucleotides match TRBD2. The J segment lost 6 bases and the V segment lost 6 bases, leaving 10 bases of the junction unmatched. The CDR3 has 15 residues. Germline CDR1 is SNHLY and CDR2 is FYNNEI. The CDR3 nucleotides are TGTGCCAGCAGCGTTCGGGGCGGGGGGGCCGATACGCAGTATTTT. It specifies CASSVRGGGADTQYF. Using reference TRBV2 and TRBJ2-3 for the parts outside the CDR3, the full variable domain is EPEVTQTPSHQVTQMGQEVILRCVPISNHLYFYWYRQILGQKVEFLVSFYNNEISEKSEIFDDQFSVERPDGSNFTLKIRSTKLEDSAMYFCASSVRGGGADTQYFGPGTRLTVL.

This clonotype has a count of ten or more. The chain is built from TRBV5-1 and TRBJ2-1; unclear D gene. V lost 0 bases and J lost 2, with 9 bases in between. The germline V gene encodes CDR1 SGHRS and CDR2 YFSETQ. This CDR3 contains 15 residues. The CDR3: CASSLGGYTYNEQFF. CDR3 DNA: TGCGCCAGCAGCTTGGGTGGGTACACCTACAATGAGCAGTTCTTC.

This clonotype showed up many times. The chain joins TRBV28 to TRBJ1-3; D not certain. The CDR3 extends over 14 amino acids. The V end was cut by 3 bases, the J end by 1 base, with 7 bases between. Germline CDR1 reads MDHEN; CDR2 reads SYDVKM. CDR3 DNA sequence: TGTGCCAGCAGTTTGGTACATTCTGGAAACACCATATATTTT. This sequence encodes CASSLVHSGNTIYF.

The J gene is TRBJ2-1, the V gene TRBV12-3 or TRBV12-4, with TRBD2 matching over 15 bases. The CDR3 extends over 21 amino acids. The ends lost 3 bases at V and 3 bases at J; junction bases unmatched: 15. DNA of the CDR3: TGTGCCAGCAGTTTCCTCAGGGTCTCCGGACTAGCGGGAGGGATCTACAATGAGCAGTTCTTC. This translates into CASSFLRVSGLAGGIYNEQFF.

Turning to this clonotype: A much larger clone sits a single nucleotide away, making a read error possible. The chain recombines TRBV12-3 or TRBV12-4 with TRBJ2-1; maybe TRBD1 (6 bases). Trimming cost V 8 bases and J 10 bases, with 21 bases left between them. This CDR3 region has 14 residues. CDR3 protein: CASAKTGLTYEQFF. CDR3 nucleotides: TGTGCCAGCGCGAAGACAGGTCTAACCTACGAGCAGTTCTTC.

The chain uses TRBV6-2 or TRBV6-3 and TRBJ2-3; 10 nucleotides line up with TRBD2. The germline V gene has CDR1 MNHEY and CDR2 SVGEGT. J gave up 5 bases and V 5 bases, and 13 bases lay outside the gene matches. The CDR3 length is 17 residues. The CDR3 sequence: CASSHTASGSTKDTQYF. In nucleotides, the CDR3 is TGTGCCAGCAGTCACACCGCTAGCGGGAGTACGAAAGATACGCAGTATTTT.